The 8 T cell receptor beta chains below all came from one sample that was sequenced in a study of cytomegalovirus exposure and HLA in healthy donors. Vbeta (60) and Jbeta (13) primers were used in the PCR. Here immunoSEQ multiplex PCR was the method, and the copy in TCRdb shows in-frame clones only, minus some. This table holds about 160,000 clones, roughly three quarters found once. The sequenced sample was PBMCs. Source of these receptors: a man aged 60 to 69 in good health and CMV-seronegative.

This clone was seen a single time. CDR3 sequence: CASSLSDTGELFF. In DNA, the CDR3 is TGCGCCAGCAGCTTGTCAGACACCGGGGAGCTGTTTTTT. The chain uses TRBV5-1 and TRBJ2-2; D is unresolved. Germline CDR1 is SGHRS and CDR2 is YFSETQ. The CDR3 consists of 13 residues. The germline V and J ends were trimmed by 1 base and 3 bases, with 4 bases remaining between them.

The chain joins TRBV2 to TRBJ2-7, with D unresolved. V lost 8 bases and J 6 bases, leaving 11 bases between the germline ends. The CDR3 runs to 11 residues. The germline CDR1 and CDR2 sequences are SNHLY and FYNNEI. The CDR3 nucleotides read TGTGCCAGCTCCCTCCCTCTCGAGCAGTACTTC. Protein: CASSLPLEQYF.

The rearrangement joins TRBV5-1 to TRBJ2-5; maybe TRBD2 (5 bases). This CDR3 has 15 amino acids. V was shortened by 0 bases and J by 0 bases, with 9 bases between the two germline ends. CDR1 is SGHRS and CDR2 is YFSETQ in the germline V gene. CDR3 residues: CASSLDGMYQETQYF. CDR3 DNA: TGCGCCAGCAGCTTGGACGGGATGTACCAAGAGACCCAGTACTTC.

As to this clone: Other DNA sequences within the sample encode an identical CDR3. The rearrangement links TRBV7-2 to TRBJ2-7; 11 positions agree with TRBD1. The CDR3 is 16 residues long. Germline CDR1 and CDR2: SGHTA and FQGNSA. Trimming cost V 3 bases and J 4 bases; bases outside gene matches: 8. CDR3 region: CASSLGSGTGGYEQYF. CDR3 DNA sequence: TGTGCCAGCAGCTTGGGATCCGGGACAGGGGGGTACGAGCAGTACTTC.

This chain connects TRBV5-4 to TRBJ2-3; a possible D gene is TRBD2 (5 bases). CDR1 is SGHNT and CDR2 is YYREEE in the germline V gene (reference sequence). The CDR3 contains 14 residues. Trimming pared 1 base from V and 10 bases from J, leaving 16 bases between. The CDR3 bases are TGTGCCAGCAGCTTGTTGGGAGCTGGAGAAGCGCAGTATTTT. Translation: CASSLLGAGEAQYF.

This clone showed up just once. DNA for the CDR3: TGTGCCAGCAGCTGGACAGGGTATACAGATACGCAGTATTTT. Amino acids: CASSWTGYTDTQYF. The chain employs TRBV7-3 and TRBJ2-3; 8 positions agree with TRBD1. Germline V gene sequence: CDR1 SGHTA, CDR2 FQGTGA. The trim removed 4 bases at V and 3 bases at J, leaving 3 bases unmatched. This CDR3 spans 14 amino acids. The variable domain in full, completed from reference TRBV7-3 and TRBJ2-3, reads GAGVSQTPSNKVTEKGKYVELRCDPISGHTALYWYRQSLGQGPEFLIYFQGTGAADDSGLPNDRFFAVRPEGSVSTLKIQRTERGDSAVYLCASSWTGYTDTQYFGPGTRLTVL.

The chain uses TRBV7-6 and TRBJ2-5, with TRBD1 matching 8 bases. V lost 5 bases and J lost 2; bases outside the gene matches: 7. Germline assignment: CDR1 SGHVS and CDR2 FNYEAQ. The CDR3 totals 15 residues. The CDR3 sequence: CASSLGTGRQETQYF. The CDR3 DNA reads TGTGCCAGCAGCCTCGGGACAGGACGGCAAGAGACCCAGTACTTC. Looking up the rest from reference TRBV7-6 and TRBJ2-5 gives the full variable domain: GAGVSQSPRYKVTKRGQDVALRCDPISGHVSLYWYRQALGQGPEFLTYFNYEAQQDKSGLPNDRFSAERPEGSISTLTIQRTEQRDSAMYRCASSLGTGRQETQYFGPGTRLLVL.

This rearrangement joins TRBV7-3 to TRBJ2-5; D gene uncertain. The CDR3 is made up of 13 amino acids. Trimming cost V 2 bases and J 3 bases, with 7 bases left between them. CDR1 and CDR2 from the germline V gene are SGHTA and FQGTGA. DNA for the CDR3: TGTGCCAGCAGCTTAGCGGCGGAAGAGACCCAGTACTTC. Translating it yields CASSLAAEETQYF.